The present entry profiles one T cell receptor (beta chain) with its context. Its antigen is still unknown. 5'RACE primed from the constant segment yielded TCR alpha and TCR beta cDNA libraries bearing sample barcodes and UMIs. Using its own MiXCR run on the 5' RACE reads, TCRdb lists one record per CDR3 protein. The profile shows roughly 260,000 distinct CDR3 sequences, roughly 15% of them singletons. In germline, CDR1 is MNHEY, CDR2 SVGAGI. J was trimmed by 5 bases and V by 6 bases; bases with no gene match: 9. The CDR3 runs 15 residues. This entry is derived from a study of T-cell memory formation after mild COVID-19. Across the study: TCR clusters showed largely donor specificity.

Findings and caveats of the study: Clones shrinking between day 15 and 85 showed a balanced CD4/CD8 split, and those that grew later tilted toward CD4+. Detection of some responders pre-infection suggested pre-existing cross-reactive memory T cells participated.

V and J are TRBV6-5 and TRBJ2-1; 8 bases map to TRBD2. The sequence was collected from a man between 18 and 35 years old who had mild COVID-19 (a few samples of this study predate the infection). Cell type and time point are not known. Sequences were obtained from PBMCs or a T cell subset sorted from them (not recorded which). The CDR3 coding sequence is TGTGCCAGCAGCTCCGGGGGGGCTGGGGACAATGAGCAGTTCTTC. The encoded protein is CASSSGGAGDNEQFF.